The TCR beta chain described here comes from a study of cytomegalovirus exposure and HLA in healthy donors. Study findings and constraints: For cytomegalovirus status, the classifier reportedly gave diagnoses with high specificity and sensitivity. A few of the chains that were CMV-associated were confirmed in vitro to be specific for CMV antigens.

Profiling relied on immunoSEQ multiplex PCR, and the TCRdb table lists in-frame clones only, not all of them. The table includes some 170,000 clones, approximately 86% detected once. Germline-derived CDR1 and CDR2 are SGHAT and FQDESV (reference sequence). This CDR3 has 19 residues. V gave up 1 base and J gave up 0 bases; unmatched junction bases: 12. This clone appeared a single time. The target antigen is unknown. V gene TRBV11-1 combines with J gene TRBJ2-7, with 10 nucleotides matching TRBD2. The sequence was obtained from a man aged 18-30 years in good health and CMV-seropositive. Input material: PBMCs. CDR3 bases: TGTGCCAGCAGCTTAGACGCGGGGACTAGCGTTTCGAGCTCCTACGAGCAGTACTTC. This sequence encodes CASSLDAGTSVSSSYEQYF.